Sequencing of this T cell receptor beta chain was carried out in a study of Ad26.COV2.S vaccination and SARS-CoV-2 variants. The trim removed 5 bases at V and 0 bases at J, leaving 7 bases unmatched. The germline gives CDR1 SGHTA, CDR2 FQGNSA. This CDR3 has 16 residues. This clone occurred once. As for treatment: around 19 received Ad26.COV2.S at low or high dose, single or two shots; 5 received placebo; per-sample allocation not given. It was on day 63 after the first vaccine or placebo injection that samples were taken. Generated by immunoSEQ multiplex PCR, the TCRdb table keeps only in-frame clones and is missing some. The data show 200,000 to 300,000 clones, around 88% seen once.

This chain links TRBV7-2 with TRBJ2-1; 7 nucleotides align to TRBD2. The origin of this receptor is a person aged 18 to 59 who received the Ad26.COV2.S COVID-19 vaccine or a placebo. The source material was peripheral blood, sampled in a trial of Ad26.COV2.S vaccine versus placebo. The CDR3, as DNA: TGTGCCAGCAGCCCAACGGGACTACTCTCCTACAATGAGCAGTTCTTC. This encodes CASSPTGLLSYNEQFF.